This TCR beta chain was recorded in a study of blood T cells in healthy people across ages (dated by TCRdb to the mid-2010s). Looking at the study overall: In model experiments, roughly one uniquely barcoded TCR beta cDNA molecule per two T cells was captured by template switching. Four age groups were formed from the donors: young (average 16 years), middle-aged (approximately 40), aged (roughly 56) and long-lived (less than 85). The study measured age-related changes in TCR beta repertoire diversity using deep sequencing normalized with unique cDNA molecular identifiers. For two donors (one aged 18 to 29 and one aged 80 or older), the study analyzed two additional independent replicas of 1 million unique cDNA reads from the same blood draw. To avoid experimental bias, donors of different ages were distributed randomly across sequencing lanes. General findings and caveats noted by the study authors: Because profiling used bulk unsorted PBMCs, naive and antigen-experienced compartments could not be compared conclusively. Compared with the aged group, the long-lived group had more naive CD4+ T cells, fewer expanded clones and increased TCR diversity, suggesting age selection. Donor CMV infection status was unknown, potentially confounding age-related changes in expanded clonotypes. Estimates of total diversity from one million sequenced T cells were regarded as lower bounds and underestimates. There was a strong correlation between observed TCR beta diversity and the percentage of naive T cells measured by flow cytometry. Observed TCR beta diversity per million T cells fell roughly linearly with age, and a significant reduction was already apparent by age approximately 40.

A word on this clonotype: It has no known antigen specificity. Per-base qualities were not stored, and no clone one base away is much larger.

The CDR3 runs 15 amino acids, cysteine and phenylalanine included. Only CDR3 DNA is held: 45 bases, read in frame from base 1. Trimming takes 5 bases from V and 7 bases from J, and the germline ends sit 18 bases apart. The CDR1 and CDR2 encoded by the germline V gene (reference sequence) are SEHNR and FQNEAQ. The roughly 37 donors, aged about 6 to 90 years, were systemically healthy Caucasian individuals from Russia. Roughly 9.5 milliliters of peripheral blood were drawn from each donor into EDTA-treated Vacutainer tubes. Ficoll-Paque density-gradient centrifugation was used to isolate PBMCs, with at least 6 million obtained per sample. Trizol reagent was used to extract total RNA from the PBMCs, yielding at least 6 micrograms per sample. For every donor, flow cytometry on a PBMC aliquot measured the percentage of naive CD45RAhigh/CD27high T cells. To prepare the library, 5' RACE was applied. The sequencing machine was an Illumina HiSeq 2500. A second 7 to 11 cycle PCR used a sample-barcoded 5' primer and a J-beta primer mix. A template-switch 5' adaptor carrying 12 random nucleotides introduced a unique molecular identifier onto each TCR beta cDNA molecule. Each sample yielded at least 3 million CDR3-containing paired-end reads. All of the RNA was converted into first-strand cDNA using the Mint cDNA synthesis kit, with a TRBC-specific oligonucleotide serving as the primer. After uracil-DNA glycosylase treatment, a first 18-cycle PCR used universal primers M1SS and BC2_uni_R on all cDNA. The authors' pipeline ran thus. For normalization, 1 million high-quality reads, each with a distinct molecular identifier, were randomly selected from each sample. Reads sharing molecular identifiers were discarded rather than binned into consensus sequences. MiTCR, set to a Q25 quality threshold and the strictest error-elimination algorithm, was used for CDR3 identification, clonotype clustering and error correction. A nonparametric unseen species model with Euler transformation was used to estimate lower-bound total TCR beta diversity. TCRdb took the public reads, trimmed them with fastp at Q25, ran MiXCR for clone calling and kept in-frame beta chains. Records with the same CDR3 protein are collapsed into one entry carrying the most frequent genes and DNA. Clone size and V and J calls follow TCRdb, not the original study. The sample has hundreds of thousands of distinct CDR3 sequences on record, 56% of them singletons. About 26% of the sample is in the top ten clones.

This receptor was obtained from a middle-aged man in good health. The chain couples TRBV7-9 to TRBJ2-4; TRBD2 might be the D gene, on 5 matching bases. The sample consisted of blood. The CDR3 corresponds to CASSPRRAGSNIQYF. The DNA sequence is TGTGCCAGCAGCCCCCGAAGGGCGGGTTCGAACATTCAGTACTTC.